Shown below are 7 T cell receptor beta chains from a single sample sequenced in a study of vaccination effects on CD4 cells after COVID-19. Generated by immunoSEQ multiplex PCR, the TCRdb table keeps only in-frame clones and is missing some. There are roughly 73,000 clones in the sample; roughly 73% occur only once, and about 4.7% lies in the top ten. Before sequencing, viral peptide pools were used by the ViraFEST assay to expand antigen-specific CD4+ T cells. It was after around 10 days of culture that CD4+ T cells were isolated. SARS-CoV-2 infection was confirmed by PCR in the person between March and December 2020. Antigens of these TCRs are unknown. The sequences come from CD4+ T cells from PBMCs cultured with HIV peptides, collected before COVID-19 vaccination. Subset noted: HIV-1 Nef peptide pool negative control/reference culture. The receptors derive from a human donor who had a prior SARS-CoV-2 infection.

This chain links TRBV5-1 with TRBJ1-2; 7 bases align to TRBD1. Germline trimming cut 4 bases from V and 2 bases from J; bases unmatched to any gene: 14. CDR1 is SGHRS, CDR2 YFSETQ, per germline. The CDR3 is made up of 17 amino acids. The CDR3 DNA follows: TGCGCCAGCAGCCTGTGGACAGGCAGAGGCGTGAACTATGGCTACACCTTC. Translating it yields CASSLWTGRGVNYGYTF.

The chain combines TRBV6-5 with TRBJ2-5; 11 bases match TRBD1. From germline, CDR1 is MNHEY and CDR2 SVGAGI. The ends lost 10 bases at V and 5 bases at J; junction bases unmatched: 6. CDR3 length: 13 residues. For the CDR3, the DNA is TGTGCCACGGACAGGGGGCGCGAGGAGACCCAGTACTTC. Its translation: CATDRGREETQYF.

The genes are TRBV5-4 and TRBJ2-1; D ambiguous. This CDR3 has 13 amino acids. V shed 0 bases and J shed 5 bases, with 6 bases lying between them. Per the germline V gene, CDR1 is SGHNT and CDR2 is YYREEE (reference sequence). The CDR3 DNA sequence: TGTGCCAGCAGCTTGGGACGGAACAATGAGCAGTTCTTC. It is translated as CASSLGRNNEQFF.

This clone was counted a single time. The chain joins TRBV4-3 to TRBJ2-1, with 9 bases matching TRBD1. The germline gives CDR1 LGHNA, CDR2 YSLEER. The junction had 12 bases not matched to a gene; V was cut back by 2 bases and J by 7 bases. The CDR3 runs 17 residues. Here the CDR3 DNA reads TGCGCCAGCAGCCAACACCCCCGGGACAGGGACGGGAATGAGCAGTTCTTC. Protein product: CASSQHPRDRDGNEQFF.

The chain recombines TRBV2 with TRBJ1-4, with D maybe TRBD1 (6 bases). CDR3 length equals 14 residues. The ends were cut back, 9 bases at V and 6 bases at J, with 17 bases in the middle. CDR1 is SNHLY, CDR2 FYNNEI, per germline. The CDR3 region has the DNA TGTGCCAGATCTGACACAGGGTCTCATGAAAAACTGTTTTTT. This sequence encodes CARSDTGSHEKLFF.

V gene TRBV5-1 combines with J gene TRBJ1-1; D uncertain. The CDR3 covers 15 residues. Germline V lookup: CDR1 SGHRS, CDR2 YFSETQ. The V end was cut by 2 bases, the J end by 1 base, with 12 bases between. The CDR3 here is CASSFGSVENTEAFF. CDR3 in DNA: TGCGCCAGCAGCTTCGGGTCGGTGGAGAACACTGAAGCTTTCTTT.

This clone has more than one count but fewer than ten. This sequence joins TRBV6-4 and TRBJ2-2; TRBD2 matches 9 bases. Germline V gene sequence: CDR1 MRHNA, CDR2 SNTAGT. The CDR3 loop spans 15 amino acids. Trimming took 6 bases from V and 4 from J; bases not matched to a gene: 6. CDR3 region: CASSPSGMSTGELFF. In DNA, the CDR3 is TGTGCCAGCAGCCCTAGCGGGATGAGCACCGGGGAGCTGTTTTTT.